Below, one TCR beta chain is given with its context. Its antigen remains undetermined. Base qualities are not recorded, but no much larger clone differs from it by a single base. The collaborating institutions used their own protocols to collect whole blood in K2EDTA tubes. For TCRbeta analysis, collaborators shipped samples as frozen whole blood, isolated PBMCs, or DNA extracted from either of those sample types. This record comes from a study of blood T cell repertoires in COVID-19 (dated by TCRdb to 2020 to 2021). As for the study more broadly: Collaborator samples came from the United States, Italy and Spain and covered acute and convalescent phases of COVID-19. The samples were drawn from two sources: the first 160 participants of the ongoing ImmuneRACE study, and 1,254 subjects contributed by 6 global collaborators. The repertoires were made available in a free public database intended to serve as a resource for research on the immune response to SARS-CoV-2. HLA class I and class II types, where available, came from metadata supplied by the sample provider rather than from assay-based typing. The prospective study material was composed of cDNA or gDNA derived from T cells, B-cell-depleted T cells, or PBMCs. Subjects who had been exposed to COVID-19, were actively infected with it, or had recovered from it provided the deeply sampled blood TCRbeta repertoires that made up the dataset. The sample metadata nearly always contained a de-identified subject ID, COVID-19 status, age in years and sex. General conclusions and limits of the study: The amount of clinical and demographic metadata varied by source and participant and was provided uncurated.

The immunoSEQ Assay, a bias-controlled multiplex PCR, was used to amplify TCRbeta CDR3 regions from genomic DNA. Per the authors' processing: The number of nucleated cells in each sample was estimated from the amplification of reference gene primers within the assay. Sequence reads were collapsed and filtered to measure the absolute abundance of every unique TCRbeta CDR3 rearrangement. For each sample, productive Simpson clonality was calculated as the square root of Simpson's diversity index over productive rearrangements. What TCRdb holds here is the immuneACCESS table cut down to in-frame rearrangements. Part of the clones is not present; checked against another copy, under half of the missing clones reflect an unresolved V gene, and the others are unexplained. From that table come the V and J calls and clone size; the DNA was used to work out D and trimming. In this sample the table shows 160,000 or so clones, around 80% of which occur a single time. 5% to 8.5% of the sample goes to the ten largest clones.

Material for sequencing was peripheral blood. The receptor was derived from a man between 70 and 80 years old with active or convalescent COVID-19.

Here the CDR3 is given as CASRGTDGNTIYF. DNA sequence: TGTGCCAGCAGGGGGACAGATGGAAACACCATATATTTT. The chain couples TRBV6-5 to TRBJ1-3; the junction holds 7 bases that match TRBD1. Taken from cysteine to phenylalanine, the CDR3 has 13 residues. Here the CDR3 DNA is all that survives: 39 bases in frame from base 1. The germline V gene specifies MNHEY as CDR1 and SVGAGI as CDR2. The germline V end is reduced by 6 bases and the J end by 3 bases; junction bases left unmatched: 2.